This T cell receptor beta chain was recovered during a study of blood T cell repertoires in COVID-19. Looking at the study overall: Researchers got acute and convalescent COVID-19 samples from the United States, Italy and Spain. T cells, B-cell-depleted T cells, or PBMCs supplied cDNA or gDNA.

Germline V lookup: CDR1 MNHNS, CDR2 SASEGT. V lost 1 base to trimming and J lost 12 bases; unmatched junction nucleotides: 2. The CDR3 runs 11 residues. Original analysis: The authors estimated nucleated cell counts from reference gene primer amplification. Generated by immunoSEQ multiplex PCR, the TCRdb table keeps only in-frame clones and is missing some. V and J calls and clone size are copied from that table; D and trimming were computed from the DNA. The profile shows about 22,000 clones, approximately 92% of them singletons. The chain employs TRBV6-1 and TRBJ2-7; TRBD1 matches 8 bases. This TCR came from a woman aged 65 to 85 with active COVID-19. Sequenced sample: peripheral blood. CDR3 sequence: CASSEVGQAYF. CDR3 sequence (DNA): TGTGCCAGCAGTGAAGTGGGACAGGCGTACTTC.